This T cell receptor beta chain was captured by sequencing in a study of blood T cell repertoires in COVID-19. About the research overall: From the United States, Italy and Spain came samples of acute and convalescent COVID-19. The analysed material was cDNA or gDNA that came from T cells, B-cell-depleted T cells, or PBMCs.

Germline CDR1 MDHEN, CDR2 SYDVKM. The CDR3 consists of 15 residues. The V gene lost 1 base and the J gene lost 5 bases, with 14 bases spanning the gap. The authors' processing: Quantification of nucleated cells was approximated via reference gene primer amplification. Libraries were prepared by immunoSEQ multiplex PCR; TCRdb keeps only in-frame clonotypes and omits some of them. V, J and clone size were drawn from that table, and D and trimming were deduced from the DNA. The sample includes under 75,000 clones, just under 80% of them seen just once. V is TRBV28 and J is TRBJ1-1, with D tentatively TRBD1 (5 bases). Material: peripheral blood. The receptor was isolated from a woman aged 55-70 years with acute or convalescent COVID-19. The CDR3 coding sequence is TGTGCCAGCAGTTTATTGGTAGCGGGACTTACTGAAGCTTTCTTT. It is translated as CASSLLVAGLTEAFF.